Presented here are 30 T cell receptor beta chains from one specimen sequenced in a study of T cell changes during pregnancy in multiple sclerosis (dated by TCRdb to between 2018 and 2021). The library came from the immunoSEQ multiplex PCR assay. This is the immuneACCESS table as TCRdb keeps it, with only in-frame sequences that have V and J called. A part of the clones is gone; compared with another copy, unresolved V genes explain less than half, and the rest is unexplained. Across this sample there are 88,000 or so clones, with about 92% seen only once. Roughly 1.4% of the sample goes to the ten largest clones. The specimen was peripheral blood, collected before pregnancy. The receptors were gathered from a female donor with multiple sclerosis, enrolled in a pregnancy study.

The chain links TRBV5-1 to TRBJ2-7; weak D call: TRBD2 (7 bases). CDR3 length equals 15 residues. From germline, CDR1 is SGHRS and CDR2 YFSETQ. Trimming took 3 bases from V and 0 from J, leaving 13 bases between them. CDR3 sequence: CASSSTGGSSYEQYF. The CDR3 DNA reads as TGCGCCAGCAGCTCAACGGGGGGCAGCTCCTACGAGCAGTACTTC.

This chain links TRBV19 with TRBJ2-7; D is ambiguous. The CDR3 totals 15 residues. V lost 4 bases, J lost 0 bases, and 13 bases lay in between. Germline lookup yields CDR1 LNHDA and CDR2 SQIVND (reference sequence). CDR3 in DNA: TGTGCCAGTAGTAATCAGCGCCGCAGCTCCTACGAGCAGTACTTC. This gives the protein CASSNQRRSSYEQYF.

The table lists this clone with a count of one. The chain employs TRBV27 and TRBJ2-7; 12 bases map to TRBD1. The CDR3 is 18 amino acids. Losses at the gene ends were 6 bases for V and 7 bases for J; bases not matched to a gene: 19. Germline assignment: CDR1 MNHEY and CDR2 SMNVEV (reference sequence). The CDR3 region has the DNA TGTGCCAGCAGCCAATATCGCCTGGCGGGACAGGGGGCTCGGGAGCAGTACTTC. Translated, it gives CASSQYRLAGQGAREQYF.

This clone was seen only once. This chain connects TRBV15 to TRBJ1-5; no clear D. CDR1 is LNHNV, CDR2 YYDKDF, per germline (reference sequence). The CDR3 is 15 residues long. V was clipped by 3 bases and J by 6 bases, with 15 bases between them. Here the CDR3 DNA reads TGTGCCACCAGCAGCCCGCAAACCGGCGGTCAGCCCCAGCATTTT. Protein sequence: CATSSPQTGGQPQHF.

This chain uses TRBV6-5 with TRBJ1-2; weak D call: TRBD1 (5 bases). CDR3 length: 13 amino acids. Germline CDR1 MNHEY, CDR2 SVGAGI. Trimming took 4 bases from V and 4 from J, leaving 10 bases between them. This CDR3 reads CASSWGVGYGYTF. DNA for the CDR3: TGTGCCAGCAGTTGGGGGGTGGGCTATGGCTACACCTTC.

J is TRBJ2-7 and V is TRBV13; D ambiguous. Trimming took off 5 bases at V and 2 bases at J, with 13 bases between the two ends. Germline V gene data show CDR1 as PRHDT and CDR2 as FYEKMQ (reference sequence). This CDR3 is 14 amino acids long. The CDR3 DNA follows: TGTGCCAGCAGCCCTACTCAACCCCCCTACGAGCAGTACTTC. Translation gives CASSPTQPPYEQYF.

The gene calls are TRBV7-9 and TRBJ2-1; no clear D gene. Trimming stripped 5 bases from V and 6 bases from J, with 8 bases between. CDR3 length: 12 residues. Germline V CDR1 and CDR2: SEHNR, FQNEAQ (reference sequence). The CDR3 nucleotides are TGTGCCAGCAGCACCTCCGGCAATGAGCAGTTCTTC. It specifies CASSTSGNEQFF.

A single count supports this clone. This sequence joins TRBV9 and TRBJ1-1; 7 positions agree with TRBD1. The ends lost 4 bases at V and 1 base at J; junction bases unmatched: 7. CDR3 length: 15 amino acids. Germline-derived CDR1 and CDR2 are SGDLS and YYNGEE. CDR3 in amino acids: CASSLQGQSNTEAFF. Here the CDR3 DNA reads TGTGCCAGCAGCCTCCAGGGACAGTCGAACACTGAAGCTTTCTTT.

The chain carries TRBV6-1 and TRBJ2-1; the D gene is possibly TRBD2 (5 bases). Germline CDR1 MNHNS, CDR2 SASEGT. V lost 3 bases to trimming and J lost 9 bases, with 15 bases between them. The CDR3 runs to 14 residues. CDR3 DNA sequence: TGTGCCAGCAGTGACCTCTTAGGCGGACTTGAGCAGTTCTTC. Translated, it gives CASSDLLGGLEQFF.

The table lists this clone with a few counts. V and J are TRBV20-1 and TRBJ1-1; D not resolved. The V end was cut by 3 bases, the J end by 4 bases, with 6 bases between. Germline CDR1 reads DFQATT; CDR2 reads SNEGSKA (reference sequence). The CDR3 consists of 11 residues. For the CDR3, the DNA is TGCAGTGCTAGCAGTGGCACTGAAGCTTTCTTT. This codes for CSASSGTEAFF.

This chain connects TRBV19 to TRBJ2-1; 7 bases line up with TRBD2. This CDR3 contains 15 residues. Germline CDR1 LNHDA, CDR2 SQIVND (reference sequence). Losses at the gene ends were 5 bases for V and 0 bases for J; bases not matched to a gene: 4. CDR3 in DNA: TGTGCCAGTAGTGCAGCGGGGTCCTCCTACAATGAGCAGTTCTTC. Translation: CASSAAGSSYNEQFF.

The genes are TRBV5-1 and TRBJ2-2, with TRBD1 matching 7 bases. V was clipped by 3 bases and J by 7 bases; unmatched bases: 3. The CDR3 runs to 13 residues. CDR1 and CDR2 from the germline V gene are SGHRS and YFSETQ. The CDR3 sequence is CASSSTGFGELFF. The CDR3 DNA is TGCGCCAGCAGCTCGACAGGGTTCGGGGAGCTGTTTTTT. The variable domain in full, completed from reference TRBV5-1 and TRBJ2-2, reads KAGVTQTPRYLIKTRGQQVTLSCSPISGHRSVSWYQQTPGQGLQFLFEYFSETQRNKGNFPGRFSGRQFSNSRSEMNVSTLELGDSALYLCASSSTGFGELFFGEGSRLTVL.

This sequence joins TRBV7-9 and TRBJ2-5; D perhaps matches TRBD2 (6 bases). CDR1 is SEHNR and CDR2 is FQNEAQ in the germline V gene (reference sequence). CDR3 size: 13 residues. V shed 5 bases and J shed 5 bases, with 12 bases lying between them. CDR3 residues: CASSPPGGETQYF. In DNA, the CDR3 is TGTGCCAGCAGCCCACCAGGAGGGGAGACCCAGTACTTC.

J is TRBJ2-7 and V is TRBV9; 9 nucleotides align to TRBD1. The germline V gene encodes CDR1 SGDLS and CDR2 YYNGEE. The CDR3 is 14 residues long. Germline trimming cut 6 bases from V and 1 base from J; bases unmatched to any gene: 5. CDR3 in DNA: TGTGCCAGCACCCCCGGGACAGGGTCCTACGAGCAGTACTTC. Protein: CASTPGTGSYEQYF. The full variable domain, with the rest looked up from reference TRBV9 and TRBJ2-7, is DSGVTQTPKHLITATGQRVTLRCSPRSGDLSVYWYQQSLDQGLQFLIQYYNGEERAKGNILERFSAQQFPDLHSELNLSSLELGDSALYFCASTPGTGSYEQYFGPGTRLTVT.

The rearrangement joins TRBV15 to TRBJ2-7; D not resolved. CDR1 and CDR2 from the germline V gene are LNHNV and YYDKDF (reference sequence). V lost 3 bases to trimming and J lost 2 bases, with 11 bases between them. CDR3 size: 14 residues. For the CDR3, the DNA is TGTGCCACCAGCAGTGGAGCAGCGCCCTACGAGCAGTACTTC. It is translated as CATSSGAAPYEQYF.

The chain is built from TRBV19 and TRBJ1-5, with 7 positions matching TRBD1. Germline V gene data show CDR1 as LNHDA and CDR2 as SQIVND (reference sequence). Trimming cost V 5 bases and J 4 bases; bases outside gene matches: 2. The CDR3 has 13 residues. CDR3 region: CASSVTGNQPQHF. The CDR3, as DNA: TGTGCCAGTAGTGTGACAGGGAATCAGCCCCAGCATTTT.

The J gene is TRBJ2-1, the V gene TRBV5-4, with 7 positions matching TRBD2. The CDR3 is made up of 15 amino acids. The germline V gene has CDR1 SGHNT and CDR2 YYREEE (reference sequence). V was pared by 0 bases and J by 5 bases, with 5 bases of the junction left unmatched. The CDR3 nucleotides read TGTGCCAGCAGCTTGGATCTAGCGGACAACAATGAGCAGTTCTTC. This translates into CASSLDLADNNEQFF.

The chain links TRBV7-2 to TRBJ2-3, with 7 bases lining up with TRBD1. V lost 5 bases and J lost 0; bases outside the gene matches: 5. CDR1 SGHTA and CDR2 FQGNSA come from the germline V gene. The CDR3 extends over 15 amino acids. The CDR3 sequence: CASSGATGSTDTQYF. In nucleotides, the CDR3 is TGTGCCAGCAGCGGAGCGACAGGGAGCACAGATACGCAGTATTTT.

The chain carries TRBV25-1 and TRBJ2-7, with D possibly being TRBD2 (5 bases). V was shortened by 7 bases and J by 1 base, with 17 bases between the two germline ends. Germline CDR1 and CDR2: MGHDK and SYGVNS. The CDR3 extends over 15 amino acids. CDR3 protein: CASKGGQLGSYEQYF. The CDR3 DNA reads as TGTGCCAGCAAGGGCGGGCAGCTTGGTTCCTACGAGCAGTACTTC.

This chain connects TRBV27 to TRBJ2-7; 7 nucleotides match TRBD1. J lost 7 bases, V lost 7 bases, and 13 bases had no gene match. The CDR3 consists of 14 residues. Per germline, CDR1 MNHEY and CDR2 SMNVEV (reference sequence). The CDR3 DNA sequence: TGTGCCAGCACCAGGACAGGCAGCTTGAGGGAGCAGTACTTC. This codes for CASTRTGSLREQYF.

CDR3 nucleotide sequence: TGTGCCAGCAGCTTAGCGCGGGTCGGCGGCTCTGGAAACACCATATATTTT. It encodes CASSLARVGGSGNTIYF. The chain couples TRBV7-9 to TRBJ1-3; no clear D. The CDR3 consists of 17 residues. The V end was cut by 0 bases, the J end by 0 bases, with 12 bases between. Per germline, CDR1 SEHNR and CDR2 FQNEAQ (reference sequence).

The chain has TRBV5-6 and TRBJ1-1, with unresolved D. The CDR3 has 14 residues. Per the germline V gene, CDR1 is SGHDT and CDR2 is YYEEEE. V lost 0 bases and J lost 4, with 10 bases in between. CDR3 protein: CASSLAGGSTEAFF. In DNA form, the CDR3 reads TGTGCCAGCAGCTTGGCCGGAGGGAGCACTGAAGCTTTCTTT.

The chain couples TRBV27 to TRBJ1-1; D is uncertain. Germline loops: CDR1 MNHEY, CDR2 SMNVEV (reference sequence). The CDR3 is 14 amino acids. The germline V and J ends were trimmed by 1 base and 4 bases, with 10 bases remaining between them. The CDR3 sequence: CASSLYPEGTEAFF. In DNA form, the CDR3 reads TGTGCCAGCAGTTTATACCCCGAGGGCACTGAAGCTTTCTTT.

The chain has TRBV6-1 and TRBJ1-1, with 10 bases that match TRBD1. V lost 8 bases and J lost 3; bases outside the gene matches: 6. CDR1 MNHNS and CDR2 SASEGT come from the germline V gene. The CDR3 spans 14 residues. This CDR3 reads CASGQGVWDTEAFF. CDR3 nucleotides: TGTGCCAGCGGACAGGGGGTGTGGGACACTGAAGCTTTCTTT.

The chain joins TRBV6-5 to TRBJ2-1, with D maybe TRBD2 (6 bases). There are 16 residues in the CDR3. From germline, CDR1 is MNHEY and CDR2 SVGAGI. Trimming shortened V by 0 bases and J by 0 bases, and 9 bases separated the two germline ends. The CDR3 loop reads CASSYSSGHSYNEQFF. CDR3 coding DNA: TGTGCCAGCAGTTACTCCAGCGGGCACTCCTACAATGAGCAGTTCTTC.

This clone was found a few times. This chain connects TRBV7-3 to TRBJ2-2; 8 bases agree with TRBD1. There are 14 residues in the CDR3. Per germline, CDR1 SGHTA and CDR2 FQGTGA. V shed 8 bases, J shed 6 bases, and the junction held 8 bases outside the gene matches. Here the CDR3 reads CASQTGETAGELFF. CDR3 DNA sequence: TGTGCCAGCCAGACAGGGGAGACGGCCGGGGAGCTGTTTTTT.

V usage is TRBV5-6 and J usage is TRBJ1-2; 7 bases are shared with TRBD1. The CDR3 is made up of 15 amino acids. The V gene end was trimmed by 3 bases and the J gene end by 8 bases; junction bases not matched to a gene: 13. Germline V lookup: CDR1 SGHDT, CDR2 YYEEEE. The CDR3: CASSSRQGLTGGYTF. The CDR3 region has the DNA TGTGCCAGCAGCTCAAGACAGGGACTTACGGGCGGCTACACCTTC.

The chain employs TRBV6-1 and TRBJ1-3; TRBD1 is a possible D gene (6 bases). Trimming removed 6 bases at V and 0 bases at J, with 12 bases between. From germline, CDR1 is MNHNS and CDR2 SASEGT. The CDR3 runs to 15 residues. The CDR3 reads CASSSTGISGNTIYF. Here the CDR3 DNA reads TGTGCCAGCAGCTCCACAGGGATCTCTGGAAACACCATATATTTT.

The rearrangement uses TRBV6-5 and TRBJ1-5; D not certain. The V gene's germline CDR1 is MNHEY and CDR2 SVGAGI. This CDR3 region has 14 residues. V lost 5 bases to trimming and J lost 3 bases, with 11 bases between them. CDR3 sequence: CASSTDFYNQPQHF. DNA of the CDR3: TGTGCCAGCAGTACGGACTTTTACAATCAGCCCCAGCATTTT.

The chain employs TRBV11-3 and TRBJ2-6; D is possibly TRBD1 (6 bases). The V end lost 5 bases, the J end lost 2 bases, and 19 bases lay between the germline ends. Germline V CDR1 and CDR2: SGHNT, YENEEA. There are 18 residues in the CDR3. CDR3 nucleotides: TGTGCCAGCAGCCCAGGGACACCTCCGATTGCTGGGGCCAACGTCCTGACTTTC. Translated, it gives CASSPGTPPIAGANVLTF.